These T cell receptor beta chains were read from a single sample in a study of T-cell memory formation after mild COVID-19. From the 5' RACE reads, TCRdb called clonotypes with MiXCR, one entry per CDR3 protein. The table includes 400,000 to 550,000 distinct CDR3 sequences, nearly 25% detected once. Sequencing used PBMCs or a T cell subset sorted from them (not recorded which). The source is an adult woman who had mild COVID-19 (a few samples of this study predate the infection). Cell type and time point are not known. CDR3s include the opening cysteine and the closing phenylalanine or tryptophan. D genes are given only for firm matches. Not every row has a clone size; where given, it reads once, few, many or a size class.

CDR3 DNA,CDR3 protein,D gene,CDR3 length,clone size,V gene,J gene
TGTGCCAGCAGTTACTCAGAGGGCTACGAGACCCAGTACTTC,CASSYSEGYETQYF,-,14,-,TRBV6-5,TRBJ2-5
TGTGCCAGCAGCCAAGGTTGGGGCCCCACAGATACGCAGTATTTT,CASSQGWGPTDTQYF,-,15,few,TRBV3-1,TRBJ2-3
TGCGCCAGCAGCCTCCGGGACGGAGGCTACGAGCAGTACTTC,CASSLRDGGYEQYF,-,14,few,TRBV5-1,TRBJ2-7
TGCGCCAGCAGCCAGCCCACCAAGGACAGGGGAGTTCGCGAAGCTTTCTTT,CASSQPTKDRGVREAFF,TRBD1,17,few,TRBV4-1,TRBJ1-1
TGTGCCAGCAGTGGTAGGCGCGGGCGCTCCTACAATGAGCAGTTCTTC,CASSGRRGRSYNEQFF,-,16,-,TRBV9,TRBJ2-1
TGTGCCTGGACCGGACAGGGAGAGACCCAGTACTTC,CAWTGQGETQYF,TRBD1,12,-,TRBV30,TRBJ2-5
TGCAGCGTTGTGTTGGGGGTTTTTCGCAGGGGCGCCTGGGACACTGAAGCTTTCTTT,CSVVLGVFRRGAWDTEAFF,-,19,few,TRBV29-1,TRBJ1-1
TGTGCCACCCGTAGCGGTCCAGGGAGCACAGATACGCAGTATTTT,CATRSGPGSTDTQYF,-,15,few,TRBV7-2,TRBJ2-3
TGCAGTGCTACTAACTTCCGGGGGGGCGATACGCAGTATTTT,CSATNFRGGDTQYF,TRBD2,14,few,TRBV20-1,TRBJ2-3
TGCGCCAGCAGCTTGCCGGGGAGCTCCTACGAGCAGTACTTC,CASSLPGSSYEQYF,-,14,few,TRBV5-1,TRBJ2-7
TGTGCCTGGACCAGGGGGCTTGGCGAGCAGTACTTC,CAWTRGLGEQYF,TRBD1,12,few,TRBV30,TRBJ2-7
TGTGCCAGCAGCTTGCGGACAGGGAATGAAAAACTGTTTTTT,CASSLRTGNEKLFF,TRBD1,14,-,TRBV7-9,TRBJ1-4
TGCGCCAGCAGCCCCATGGACAGGGATCAGCCCCAGCATTTT,CASSPMDRDQPQHF,TRBD1,14,few,TRBV5-1,TRBJ1-5
TGTGCCAGCAGTACCATAGAGAGGGTGCGAGAGACCCAGTACTTC,CASSTIERVRETQYF,-,15,few,TRBV6-6,TRBJ2-5
TGTGCCAGCAGGAGCTCAGAGGGGACCTACAATGAGCAGTTCTTC,CASRSSEGTYNEQFF,-,15,few,TRBV6-5,TRBJ2-1
TGCGCCAGCAGCTTGAGGGGAGCAAATAATTCACCCCTCCACTTT,CASSLRGANNSPLHF,-,15,few,TRBV5-1,TRBJ1-6
TGTGCCAGCAGGACCGGGCCCCCCGTGGATGGCTACACCTTC,CASRTGPPVDGYTF,-,14,-,TRBV12-3/TRBV12-4,TRBJ1-2
TGTGCCAGCACTAGGGACAGGGGGCGTTACGAGCAGTACTTC,CASTRDRGRYEQYF,TRBD1,14,-,TRBV6-5,TRBJ2-7
TGTGCCAGCCTTGATGGAGGGGGCGGGACAACAGATACGCAGTATTTT,CASLDGGGGTTDTQYF,-,16,few,TRBV4-2,TRBJ2-3
TGTGCCAGCAGCCGGACAGGGTGGAACACTGAAGCTTTCTTT,CASSRTGWNTEAFF,TRBD1,14,few,TRBV5-6,TRBJ1-1
TGCGCCAGCAGCCAAGCGACCCGTGGACCAACAGGGAGGACTGAAGCTTTCTTT,CASSQATRGPTGRTEAFF,-,18,once,TRBV4-1,TRBJ1-1
TGTGCCAGCAGCGACACACAGGGGTTCGAGACCCAGTACTTC,CASSDTQGFETQYF,TRBD1,14,few,TRBV7-6,TRBJ2-5
TGCGCCAGCAGCCAAGATAGTTCAAGTAGCGGGGCACCCTACAATGAGCAGTTCTTC,CASSQDSSSSGAPYNEQFF,TRBD2,19,-,TRBV4-3,TRBJ2-1
TGTGCCACCAGCAGAGATAGGCAGGGGAATGAGCAGTTCTTC,CATSRDRQGNEQFF,-,14,-,TRBV15,TRBJ2-1
TGCAGTGCTAGAGAAGCCGGGGAGCTGTTTTTT,CSAREAGELFF,-,11,medium-sized,TRBV20-1,TRBJ2-2
TGTGCCAGTAGTATACGTGGGGAAGAGACCCAGTACTTC,CASSIRGEETQYF,-,13,-,TRBV19,TRBJ2-5
TGTGCCAGCACCGGACAGGTGGCGCAGGCGCAGTATTTT,CASTGQVAQAQYF,TRBD1,13,few,TRBV27,TRBJ2-3
TGTGCCAGCAGCCTAGAGGGGCTAGCTCAAGAGACCCAGTACTTC,CASSLEGLAQETQYF,-,15,-,TRBV7-2,TRBJ2-5
TGTGCCAGCAGAGCCGGGACTAGCGGGGGAGGCAATGAGCAGTTCTTC,CASRAGTSGGGNEQFF,TRBD2,16,-,TRBV2,TRBJ2-1
TGTGCCACCAGTGATTTTAGAAGGACAGGCACGAAGGATACGCAGTATTTT,CATSDFRRTGTKDTQYF,TRBD1,17,few,TRBV24-1,TRBJ2-3
TGTGCCAGCAGCTACACCCCAGGGGGCCATGGCTACACCTTC,CASSYTPGGHGYTF,TRBD1,14,once,TRBV7-2,TRBJ1-2
TGCGCCAGCAGCTTGGGCAGGGGATACACCGGGGAGCTGTTTTTT,CASSLGRGYTGELFF,-,15,-,TRBV5-1,TRBJ2-2
TGTGCCATCAGTAATCCGGACGGGCAAGAGACCCAGTACTTC,CAISNPDGQETQYF,-,14,few,TRBV10-3,TRBJ2-5
TGCGCCAGCAGCCGGGGCCATTCATATGGGGGCACAGATACGCAGTATTTT,CASSRGHSYGGTDTQYF,-,17,-,TRBV4-1,TRBJ2-3
TGTGCCACCAGCGCACGTTCTAGCGGGGGGGCGAATACGCAGTATTTT,CATSARSSGGANTQYF,TRBD2,16,-,TRBV15,TRBJ2-3
TGTGCCAGCAGCAAAGAGCCGGGTAGCTCCTACGAGCAGTACTTC,CASSKEPGSSYEQYF,-,15,-,TRBV21-1,TRBJ2-7
TGCGCCAGCAGTCCACAGGGTCTCGGGGGTGAAAAACTGTTTTTT,CASSPQGLGGEKLFF,-,15,few,TRBV5-1,TRBJ1-4
TGTGCCAGCTCACCACCGGGCGGGAGGGGAGAATCTGACAAAAACATTCAGTACTTC,CASSPPGGRGESDKNIQYF,TRBD2,19,few,TRBV18,TRBJ2-4
TGCAGCGTCCGACCGATGCGACAGGCGTTCGGCACAGATACGCAGTATTTT,CSVRPMRQAFGTDTQYF,-,17,few,TRBV29-1,TRBJ2-3
TGTGCCACCAGTGGGGGACAGGGCCCCAATCAGCCCCAGCATTTT,CATSGGQGPNQPQHF,TRBD1,15,few,TRBV24-1,TRBJ1-5
TGTGCCAGCAGCTTGCTCACAGGGCTGGTTGAGACCCAGTACTTC,CASSLLTGLVETQYF,-,15,-,TRBV5-4,TRBJ2-5
TGTGCCAGTAGTATTTGGACAGGGAGGAAAGCTTTCTTT,CASSIWTGRKAFF,TRBD1,13,-,TRBV19,TRBJ1-1
TGTGCCAGCAGCCCACAAGGGAGAGGTACTGAGCAGTTCTTC,CASSPQGRGTEQFF,-,14,-,TRBV3-1,TRBJ2-1
TGTGCCAGCAGCTTCGGGGGAGGATCTGGAAACACCATATATTTT,CASSFGGGSGNTIYF,-,15,few,TRBV7-6,TRBJ1-3
TGTGCCAGCAGCTCCCCCCCCCAGGTTGGAGCTTTCTTT,CASSSPPQVGAFF,-,13,-,TRBV7-9,TRBJ1-1
TGTGCCAGCAGCCCACGGAGGGGGGATTTCTACGAGCAGTACTTC,CASSPRRGDFYEQYF,-,15,-,TRBV7-8,TRBJ2-7
TGTGCCAGCAGCTTTAGACTAGCGGAACACTACAATGAGCAGTTCTTC,CASSFRLAEHYNEQFF,TRBD2,16,-,TRBV7-2,TRBJ2-1
TGTGCCAGCAGCCGATTAGGGCCGGGACAGGGGACGGCTGGAAACACCATATATTTT,CASSRLGPGQGTAGNTIYF,TRBD1,19,once,TRBV7-3,TRBJ1-3
TGTGCCACCAGCAGCGCCACAGGGGGAGATCAGAACACTGAAGCTTTCTTT,CATSSATGGDQNTEAFF,TRBD1,17,-,TRBV15,TRBJ1-1